This T cell receptor (beta chain) was sequenced in a study of CD8 T cells in ankylosing spondylitis. In TCRdb, the 5' RACE reads were re-called with MiXCR into one record per CDR3 protein. The sample shows just over 350,000 distinct CDR3 sequences, 20% of them seen only once. Germline assignment: CDR1 DFQATT and CDR2 SNEGSKA (reference sequence). This CDR3 spans 12 amino acids. V dropped 1 base and J dropped 6 bases, with 7 bases sitting between them. The specimen sequenced was blood, either unsorted or a sorted T cell fraction (not recorded which). The receptor comes from a male donor with ankylosing spondylitis or in good health (not recorded which). This rearrangement joins TRBV20-1 to TRBJ1-5; D gene uncertain. The CDR3 nucleotides read TGCAGTGCTAGAGGTTTTGGTCAGCCCCAGCATTTT. It translates to CSARGFGQPQHF.